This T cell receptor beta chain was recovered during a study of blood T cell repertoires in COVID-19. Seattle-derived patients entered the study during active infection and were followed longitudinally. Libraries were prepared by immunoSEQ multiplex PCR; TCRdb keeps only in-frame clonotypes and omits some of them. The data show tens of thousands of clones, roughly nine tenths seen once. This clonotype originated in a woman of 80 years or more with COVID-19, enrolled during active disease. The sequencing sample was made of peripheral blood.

The CDR3 coding sequence is TGTGCCATCAGTGAGTCGAGGACAGGGGGCTCTGGGGCCAACGTCCTGACTTTC. This sequence encodes CAISESRTGGSGANVLTF. V usage is TRBV10-3 and J usage is TRBJ2-6, with 10 positions matching TRBD1. V shed 0 bases and J 0 bases; nucleotides not matched to a gene: 2. Germline loops: CDR1 ENHRY, CDR2 SYGVKD. There are 18 residues in the CDR3.